The 31 T cell receptor beta chains below come from one sample, sequenced in a study of blood T cell repertoires in COVID-19. TCRdb's copy holds only in-frame clones and misses some; the assay was immunoSEQ multiplex PCR. The repertoire holds about 110,000 clones, roughly 84% seen once, with around 8% in the top ten. Material for sequencing was peripheral blood. The receptors originated from a woman aged 40 to 55 with acute or convalescent COVID-19.

The V call is TRBV5-1, the J call TRBJ1-2; 7 bases are shared with TRBD1. The CDR3 spans 13 residues. V was clipped by 1 base and J by 7 bases; unmatched bases: 4. Germline CDR1 and CDR2: SGHRS and YFSETQ. The CDR3 DNA reads as TGCGCCAGCAGCTTGCGGACAGGAGGTGGCTACACCTTC. Its translation: CASSLRTGGGYTF.

J is TRBJ2-7 and V is TRBV29-1, with a possible D match to TRBD1 (7 bases). The CDR3 consists of 11 residues. The germline V gene encodes CDR1 SQVTM and CDR2 ANQGSEA. Trimming took off 6 bases at V and 6 bases at J, with 12 bases between the two ends. Written as DNA, the CDR3 is TGCAGCGTATCCAGGGGGGCCGAGCAGTACTTC. It yields the protein CSVSRGAEQYF.

This chain links TRBV11-2 with TRBJ2-5, with a tentative D call TRBD1 (6 bases). Germline V gene data show CDR1 as SGHAT and CDR2 as FQNNGV. The CDR3 is 15 amino acids. Trimming removed 5 bases at V and 5 bases at J, with 18 bases between. CDR3 residues: CASSPQYGGVETQYF. CDR3 DNA sequence: TGTGCCAGCAGCCCGCAGTATGGGGGCGTGGAGACCCAGTACTTC.

In DNA, the CDR3 is TGTGCCAGCAGCTTGGCCGAAACTAGCGCTGGCGCAGATACGCAGTATTTT. This gives the protein CASSLAETSAGADTQYF. J is TRBJ2-3 and V is TRBV5-8, with TRBD2 matching over 7 bases. CDR1 SGHTS and CDR2 YDEGEE come from the germline V gene. CDR3 size: 17 residues. V trimming: 0 bases; J trimming: 4 bases; junction bases outside the gene matches: 11.

This chain connects TRBV5-1 to TRBJ2-7, with D possibly matching TRBD1 (5 bases). The ends were cut back, 0 bases at V and 5 bases at J, with 6 bases in the middle. The germline CDR1 and CDR2 sequences are SGHRS and YFSETQ. There are 12 residues in the CDR3. The CDR3 DNA is TGCGCCAGCAGCTTGGACAGGCACGAGCAGTACTTC. Amino acid sequence: CASSLDRHEQYF. Complete variable domain (other parts from reference TRBV5-1 and TRBJ2-7): KAGVTQTPRYLIKTRGQQVTLSCSPISGHRSVSWYQQTPGQGLQFLFEYFSETQRNKGNFPGRFSGRQFSNSRSEMNVSTLELGDSALYLCASSLDRHEQYFGPGTRLTVT.

The chain recombines TRBV4-3 with TRBJ1-2, with 7 positions matching TRBD1. CDR3 size: 15 residues. V was clipped by 0 bases and J by 5 bases; unmatched bases: 6. The germline V gene encodes CDR1 LGHNA and CDR2 YSLEER. The CDR3 spells CASSQDRGGSYGYTF. CDR3 in DNA: TGCGCCAGCAGCCAAGATCGAGGGGGCTCGTATGGCTACACCTTC.

This chain connects TRBV9 to TRBJ2-6; the D gene is possibly TRBD1 (8 bases). V gave up 3 bases and J gave up 0 bases, with 19 bases separating them. Per the germline V gene, CDR1 is SGDLS and CDR2 is YYNGEE. The CDR3 is made up of 19 amino acids. The CDR3 is CASSATNRGGLSGANVLTF. The CDR3 DNA follows: TGTGCCAGCAGCGCAACCAACAGGGGGGGCCTCTCTGGGGCCAACGTCCTGACTTTC.

V usage is TRBV7-9 and J usage is TRBJ1-1; no clear D gene. Germline V gene sequence: CDR1 SEHNR, CDR2 FQNEAQ (reference sequence). This CDR3 region has 14 residues. Deletions cut 1 base from V and 4 bases from J, with 10 bases between. CDR3 bases: TGTGCCAGCAGCTTAGAGGGAGATAGCACTGAAGCTTTCTTT. Protein: CASSLEGDSTEAFF.

The chain employs TRBV2 and TRBJ2-2, with D possibly TRBD1 on 6 matching bases. The CDR3 has 12 amino acids. Germline CDR1 reads SNHLY; CDR2 reads FYNNEI. V lost 3 bases and J 8 bases, leaving 7 bases between the germline ends. The CDR3 DNA reads as TGTGCCAGCAGTGACAGGGGAGGGGAGCTGTTTTTT. It is translated as CASSDRGGELFF.

The chain carries TRBV10-2 and TRBJ2-2; no reliable D call. Germline lookup yields CDR1 WSHSY and CDR2 SAAADI. V was pared by 3 bases and J by 6 bases, with 17 bases between. This CDR3 is 16 amino acids long. CDR3 amino acids: CASSDTGGKSPGELFF. CDR3 nucleotide sequence: TGCGCCAGCAGTGATACGGGTGGCAAGTCCCCCGGGGAGCTGTTTTTT.

The chain joins TRBV6-5 to TRBJ2-7; 7 nucleotides agree with TRBD1. This CDR3 comprises 13 residues. V shed 7 bases, J shed 1 base, and the junction held 4 bases outside the gene matches. In germline, CDR1 is MNHEY, CDR2 SVGAGI. The CDR3 protein is CASKMGQSYEQYF. In DNA form, the CDR3 reads TGTGCCAGCAAAATGGGACAGTCCTACGAGCAGTACTTC.

This clone was seen a single time. V usage is TRBV12-3 or TRBV12-4 and J usage is TRBJ1-4; D is undetermined. V lost 7 bases and J lost 8, with 11 bases in between. This CDR3 has 12 amino acids. The CDR3: CASTPTREKLFF. Here the CDR3 DNA reads TGTGCCAGCACTCCCACCCGGGAAAAACTGTTTTTT.

This chain connects TRBV11-2 to TRBJ1-3; D is unresolved. This CDR3 region has 16 residues. The V end lost 1 base, the J end lost 0 bases, and 10 bases lay between the germline ends. Germline V gene lookup returns CDR1 SGHAT and CDR2 FQNNGV. The CDR3 DNA follows: TGTGCCAGCAGCTTAGTCAGGACTGGCTCTGGAAACACCATATATTTT. As protein: CASSLVRTGSGNTIYF.

CDR3: CASSDEEYSPLHF. The DNA for the CDR3 is TGTGCCAGCAGTGATGAGGAGTATTCACCCCTCCACTTT. The V gene is TRBV6-1, the J gene TRBJ1-6; no definite D call. The CDR3 consists of 13 residues. Trimming took off 3 bases at V and 8 bases at J, with 8 bases between the two ends. Germline CDR1 is MNHNS and CDR2 is SASEGT.

Remarks on this clone: Relative to the germline gene, one junction end is altered; a read error may explain this. This chain joins TRBV6-6 and TRBJ1-1; TRBD1 is a possible D gene (6 bases). This CDR3 is built from 14 residues. CDR1 and CDR2 (germline): MNHNY, SVGAGI (reference sequence). The CDR3 region is CASSLGGLNTKAFF. CDR3 bases: TGTGCCAGCAGTTTAGGGGGATTGAACACTAAAGCTTTCTTT.

The V gene is TRBV30, the J gene TRBJ1-1, with a possible D match to TRBD1 (5 bases). Germline V CDR1 and CDR2: GTSNPN, SVGIG (reference sequence). The CDR3 is 11 residues long. The V end lost 1 base, the J end lost 7 bases, and 7 bases lay between the germline ends. The DNA for the CDR3 is TGTGCCTGGAGTGGACAGTTTGAAGCTTTCTTT. This translates into CAWSGQFEAFF.

The chain joins TRBV7-8 to TRBJ2-7; possible D gene TRBD2, 6 bases. The germline V gene encodes CDR1 SGHVS and CDR2 FQNEAQ. The CDR3 extends over 13 amino acids. Trimming shortened V by 0 bases and J by 6 bases, and 9 bases separated the two germline ends. The CDR3 DNA sequence: TGTGCCAGCAGCTTAGCGTCCGGGGGCGAGCAGTACTTC. This sequence encodes CASSLASGGEQYF. The variable domain in full, completed from reference TRBV7-8 and TRBJ2-7, reads GAGVSQSPRYKVAKRGQDVALRCDPISGHVSLFWYQQALGQGPEFLTYFQNEAQLDKSGLPSDRFFAERPEGSVSTLKIQRTQQEDSAVYLCASSLASGGEQYFGPGTRLTVT.

Concerning this clone itself: An end of the junction does not agree with germline; a read error may underlie this. The chain combines TRBV12-3 or TRBV12-4 with TRBJ2-1, with D perhaps matching TRBD2 (5 bases). The length of the CDR3 is 12 residues. The CDR3 bases are TGTGCCAGCAGTCGGGGTCCAACGTTCCAGCTCTTC. Residues: CASSRGPTFQLF.

This clone was detected only a few times. The rearrangement links TRBV5-4 to TRBJ2-2; D uncertain. This CDR3 has 17 residues. Germline values: CDR1 SGHNT, CDR2 YYREEE (reference sequence). V was shortened by 2 bases and J by 0 bases, with 14 bases between the two germline ends. The CDR3 DNA reads TGTGCCAGCAGCTTAGTTAGCAGAGCCCCGAACACCGGGGAGCTGTTTTTT. It specifies CASSLVSRAPNTGELFF. Combining the CDR3 with reference TRBV5-4 and TRBJ2-2 gives the whole variable domain ETGVTQSPTHLIKTRGQQVTLRCSSQSGHNTVSWYQQALGQGPQFIFQYYREEENGRGNFPPRFSGLQFPNYSSELNVNALELDDSALYLCASSLVSRAPNTGELFFGEGSRLTVL.

The genes are TRBV30 and TRBJ1-1; D is possibly TRBD1 (6 bases). Germline CDR1 and CDR2: GTSNPN and SVGIG (reference sequence). Trimming left V 7 bases short and J 2 bases short, with 20 bases between. The CDR3 sequence is 15 residues long. CDR3 in amino acids: CAFMVDNRDNTEAFF. DNA for the CDR3: TGTGCCTTTATGGTGGACAACAGGGACAACACTGAAGCTTTCTTT.

This clone was detected only once. The chain combines TRBV5-1 with TRBJ1-5; a weak D match, TRBD1 (6 bases). The V end lost 2 bases, the J end lost 7 bases, and 13 bases lay between the germline ends. This CDR3 is built from 14 residues. Looked up from germline, CDR1 is SGHRS and CDR2 is YFSETQ. CDR3 DNA sequence: TGCGCCAGCAGCTTAAGCGGGGGCTGGCAGCCCCAGCATTTT. Translating it yields CASSLSGGWQPQHF. The full variable domain, completed using reference TRBV5-1 and TRBJ1-5, is KAGVTQTPRYLIKTRGQQVTLSCSPISGHRSVSWYQQTPGQGLQFLFEYFSETQRNKGNFPGRFSGRQFSNSRSEMNVSTLELGDSALYLCASSLSGGWQPQHFGDGTRLSIL.

CDR3 loop: CAWTLSSYNEQFF. CDR3 nucleotides: TGTGCCTGGACCCTGAGCTCCTACAATGAGCAGTTCTTC. The chain has TRBV30 and TRBJ2-1; no definite D call. Germline V gives CDR1 GTSNPN, CDR2 SVGIG (reference sequence). The V and J ends lost 4 bases and 0 bases respectively, with 7 bases between them. CDR3 size: 13 residues. The variable domain in full, with the rest retrieved from reference TRBV30 and TRBJ2-1, is SQTIHQWPATLVQPVGSPLSLECTVEGTSNPNLYWYRQAAGRGLQLLFYSVGIGQISSEVPQNLSASRPQDRQFILSSKKLLLSDSGFYLCAWTLSSYNEQFFGPGTRLTVL.

The chain uses TRBV30 and TRBJ1-5, with D hard to call. Trimming took 0 bases from V and 2 from J, leaving 5 bases between them. This CDR3 has 13 amino acids. Germline V lookup: CDR1 GTSNPN, CDR2 SVGIG (reference sequence). The CDR3 region has the DNA TGTGCCTGGAGTGTCCAGGGCAATCAGCCCCAGCATTTT. Protein sequence: CAWSVQGNQPQHF.

The chain employs TRBV3-1 (or the pseudogene TRBV3-2) and TRBJ2-3; 12 positions agree with TRBD2. Germline CDR1 reads LGHDT; CDR2 reads YNNKEL (reference sequence). Germline trimming cut 3 bases from V and 7 bases from J; bases unmatched to any gene: 8. The CDR3 consists of 16 residues. The CDR3 protein is CASSQTSGGPPNTQYF. For the CDR3, the DNA is TGTGCCAGCAGCCAGACTAGCGGGGGCCCTCCGAATACGCAGTATTTT.

This chain links TRBV30 with TRBJ1-4; D is possibly TRBD1 (5 bases). The CDR3 loop spans 13 amino acids. CDR1 GTSNPN and CDR2 SVGIG come from the germline V gene (reference sequence). The V end lost 6 bases, the J end lost 7 bases, and 15 bases lay between the germline ends. The CDR3 protein is CACPGLTAEKLFF. The CDR3 nucleotides are TGTGCCTGCCCAGGGTTGACAGCTGAAAAACTGTTTTTT.

This chain links TRBV30 with TRBJ1-1; 7 bases line up with TRBD1. The germline V gene encodes CDR1 GTSNPN and CDR2 SVGIG (reference sequence). The CDR3 loop spans 11 amino acids. J lost 11 bases, V lost 2 bases, and 5 bases had no gene match. CDR3 region: CAWSSDRDAFF. The CDR3 nucleotides are TGTGCCTGGAGTTCCGACAGGGATGCTTTCTTT.

This clone was counted a single time. The chain carries TRBV2 and TRBJ2-7; 8 bases match TRBD2. Losses at the gene ends were 11 bases for V and 6 bases for J; bases not matched to a gene: 12. Germline V lookup: CDR1 SNHLY, CDR2 FYNNEI. The CDR3 contains 13 residues. The CDR3: CARSYSGGSEQYF. The CDR3 DNA reads as TGTGCCCGCTCCTACAGCGGGGGCTCCGAGCAGTACTTC. The variable domain in full, with the rest retrieved from reference TRBV2 and TRBJ2-7, is EPEVTQTPSHQVTQMGQEVILRCVPISNHLYFYWYRQILGQKVEFLVSFYNNEISEKSEIFDDQFSVERPDGSNFTLKIRSTKLEDSAMYFCARSYSGGSEQYFGPGTRLTVT.

The gene calls are TRBV5-4 and TRBJ1-4; 8 bases are shared with TRBD1. Looked up from germline, CDR1 is SGHNT and CDR2 is YYREEE (reference sequence). The V and J ends lost 4 bases and 7 bases, in that order; junction bases with no gene match: 3. CDR3 length equals 13 residues. CDR3 sequence: CASSVDRVEKLFF. The DNA for the CDR3 is TGTGCCAGCAGCGTGGACAGGGTTGAAAAACTGTTTTTT.

Only one count was recorded for this clone. V usage is TRBV18 and J usage is TRBJ2-3; no definite D call. Germline V gene data show CDR1 as KGHSH and CDR2 as LQKENI. The CDR3 is 13 amino acids. Deletions cut 2 bases from V and 6 bases from J, with 9 bases between. CDR3 in DNA: TGTGCCAGCTCACCAGGGCACGGCGATACGCAGTATTTT. Its protein product is CASSPGHGDTQYF.

V and J are TRBV7-9 and TRBJ1-3, with D hard to call. Germline CDR1 SEHNR, CDR2 FQNEAQ (reference sequence). The CDR3 is 13 residues long. Trimming cost V 1 base and J 4 bases, with 5 bases left between them. CDR3 sequence: CASSLGGGNTIYF. CDR3 nucleotide sequence: TGTGCCAGCAGCTTAGGAGGAGGAAACACCATATATTTT.

The chain is built from TRBV3-1 (or the pseudogene TRBV3-2) and TRBJ2-1; TRBD2 matches at 14 bases. The CDR3 is made up of 17 amino acids. The germline V gene has CDR1 LGHDT and CDR2 YNNKEL (reference sequence). After removal of 0 bases from V and 6 bases from J, the junction contained 4 bases not matched to a gene. The CDR3 protein is CASSQEGTSGGLNEQFF. Here the CDR3 DNA reads TGTGCCAGCAGCCAAGAGGGGACTAGCGGGGGACTCAATGAGCAGTTCTTC.